This paragraph reports one TCR beta chain. The antigen is not known. The CDR3 carries no conserved terminal phenylalanine or tryptophan, so it likely arises from a read error. Because the CDR3's place on the DNA is in doubt, the DNA is left out and the CDR3 is given as listed by TCRdb. These data originate in a study of tumor-infiltrating lymphocytes in primary liver carcinoma. Co-extracted RNA and DNA came from roughly 20-30 mg of unsorted bulk tissue. The CDR3 is 14 amino acids long, termini counted. The germline CDR1 and CDR2 sequences are SQVTM and ANQGSEA. From around 500 ng total RNA, TCR beta cDNA was generated with a primer in the constant region. Investigators got TCR beta libraries out of three nested multiplex PCR rounds, done with slightly modified ARM-PCR. Both of the initial two PCR rounds ran for approximately 11 cycles and employed TRBV1-TRBV30 forward primers alongside a C-beta reverse primer. TCRdb reanalysed the multiplex PCR reads using MiXCR and keeps one entry per CDR3 protein. The data hold tens of thousands of distinct CDR3 sequences, with 72% observed a single time.

The study's findings and limits: Tumor region pairs shared more overlap than did tumor-adjacent and tumor-blood pairs. A small share of top clones, only about 8-25%, was found in all five tumor regions.

This chain links TRBV29-1 with TRBJ2-7; the listed D gene, TRBD2, was not tested against the DNA. The sample comprised liver tumor tissue from sampling region 1. Subset specified: tumor region T1, superior pole. This receptor was taken from a man between 40 and 49 years old with primary liver carcinoma and hepatitis B virus infection. This chain's CDR3 is CSVRIAGGPYEHYL.